Shown below are 8 T cell receptor beta chains from a single sample sequenced in a study of a mutant IDH1 vaccine in newly diagnosed glioma. No antigens are known for them. Sample time point: week 23, last vaccination. Vaccinated patients received 300 ug of mutant IDH1 20-mer peptide per dose, with topical imiquimod. Repertoires were generated with immunoSEQ multiplex PCR, while TCRdb's copy carries only in-frame clones and drops some. The sample comprises over 50,000 clones, 84% of which are singletons, and approximately 12% rests with the top ten. Source: PBMCs, taken from a glioma patient whose treatment included an IDH1 peptide vaccine. Receptors were obtained from a man aged 18 to 30 with glioma.

Only one count was recorded for this clone. The rearrangement uses TRBV19 and TRBJ2-1, with D unclear. With 10 bases removed from V and 0 bases from J, the gap between germline ends came to 4 bases. The germline CDR1 and CDR2 sequences are LNHDA and SQIVND (reference sequence). CDR3 length equals 11 residues. CDR3 residues: CAIHSYNEQFF. CDR3 nucleotides: TGTGCCATACACTCCTACAATGAGCAGTTCTTC.

The chain couples TRBV5-1 to TRBJ1-1; TRBD1 might be the D (6 bases). The CDR3 contains 15 residues. Germline V lookup: CDR1 SGHRS, CDR2 YFSETQ. With 0 bases removed from V and 1 base from J, the gap between germline ends came to 10 bases. CDR3 amino acids: CASSLAGGPNTEAFF. The CDR3 coding sequence is TGCGCCAGCAGCTTGGCCGGGGGGCCGAACACTGAAGCTTTCTTT.

The CDR3 reads CATSSWGAWDTEAFF. In DNA form, the CDR3 reads TGTGCCACCAGCAGCTGGGGGGCGTGGGACACTGAAGCTTTCTTT. V gene TRBV15 combines with J gene TRBJ1-1; D may be TRBD1 (6 bases). Germline V gene lookup returns CDR1 LNHNV and CDR2 YYDKDF (reference sequence). This CDR3 is 15 amino acids long. The V end lost 3 bases, the J end lost 3 bases, and 14 bases lay between the germline ends.

This clone came up a few times. The CDR3 coding sequence is TGTGCCAGCAGTCGGGACCTTAATGAAAAACTGTTTTTT. Translated, it gives CASSRDLNEKLFF. The chain uses TRBV7-2 and TRBJ1-4; TRBD1 might be the D (5 bases). CDR1 is SGHTA and CDR2 is FQGNSA in the germline V gene. V was shortened by 6 bases and J by 4 bases, with 9 bases between the two germline ends. CDR3 length: 13 residues.

The chain is built from TRBV7-3 and TRBJ2-2; D ambiguous. CDR3 length: 17 amino acids. Germline CDR1 is SGHTA and CDR2 is FQGTGA. The germline V and J ends were trimmed by 4 bases and 0 bases, with 15 bases remaining between them. CDR3 in amino acids: CASSSFLRASNTGELFF. CDR3 in DNA: TGTGCCAGCAGCTCATTCCTCCGGGCTTCGAACACCGGGGAGCTGTTTTTT.

This chain links TRBV5-1 with TRBJ1-3; TRBD1 is a possible D gene (5 bases). V was trimmed by 0 bases and J by 0 bases, leaving 13 bases between them. Germline V gene lookup returns CDR1 SGHRS and CDR2 YFSETQ. This CDR3 has 17 amino acids. CDR3 sequence (DNA): TGCGCCAGCAGCTTGGGGGACGCAGGCCCCTCTGGAAACACCATATATTTT. Protein product: CASSLGDAGPSGNTIYF.

The V gene is TRBV5-1, the J gene TRBJ1-1; D not resolved. CDR3 size: 13 residues. Trimming pared 7 bases from V and 4 bases from J, leaving 14 bases between. CDR1 is SGHRS and CDR2 is YFSETQ in the germline V gene. The CDR3 bases are TGCGCCAGCCGTAGGGCTTTGAGCACTGAAGCTTTCTTT. Protein: CASRRALSTEAFF.

V usage is TRBV28 and J usage is TRBJ1-2; 9 bases fit TRBD1. The CDR3 consists of 16 residues. V shed 6 bases and J 0 bases; nucleotides not matched to a gene: 8. Per the germline V gene, CDR1 is MDHEN and CDR2 is SYDVKM. The CDR3 sequence: CASRHQTGGSNYGYTF. The CDR3 DNA reads as TGTGCCAGCAGACACCAGACAGGGGGATCTAACTATGGCTACACCTTC.